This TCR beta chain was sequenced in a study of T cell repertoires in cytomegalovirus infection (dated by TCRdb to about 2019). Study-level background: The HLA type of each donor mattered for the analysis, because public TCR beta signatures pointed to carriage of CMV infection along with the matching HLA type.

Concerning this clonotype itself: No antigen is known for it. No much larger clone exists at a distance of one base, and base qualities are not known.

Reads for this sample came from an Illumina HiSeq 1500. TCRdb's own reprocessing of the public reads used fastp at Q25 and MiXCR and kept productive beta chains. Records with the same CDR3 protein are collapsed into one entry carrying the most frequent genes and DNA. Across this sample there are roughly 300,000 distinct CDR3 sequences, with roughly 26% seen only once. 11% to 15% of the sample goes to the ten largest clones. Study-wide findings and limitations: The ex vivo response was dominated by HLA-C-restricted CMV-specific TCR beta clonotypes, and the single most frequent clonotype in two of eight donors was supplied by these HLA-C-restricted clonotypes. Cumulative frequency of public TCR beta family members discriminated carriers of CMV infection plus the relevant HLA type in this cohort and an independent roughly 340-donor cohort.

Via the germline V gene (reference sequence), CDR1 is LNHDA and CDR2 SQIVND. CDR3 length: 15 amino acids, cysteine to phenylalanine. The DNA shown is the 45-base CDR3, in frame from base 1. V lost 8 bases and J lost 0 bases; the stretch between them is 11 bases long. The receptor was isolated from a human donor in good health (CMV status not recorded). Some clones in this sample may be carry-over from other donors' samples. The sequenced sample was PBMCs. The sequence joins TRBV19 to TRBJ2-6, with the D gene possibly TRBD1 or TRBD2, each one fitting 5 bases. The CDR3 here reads CASELGTSGANVLTF. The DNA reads TGTGCCAGTGAGTTGGGGACCTCTGGGGCCAACGTCCTGACTTTC.